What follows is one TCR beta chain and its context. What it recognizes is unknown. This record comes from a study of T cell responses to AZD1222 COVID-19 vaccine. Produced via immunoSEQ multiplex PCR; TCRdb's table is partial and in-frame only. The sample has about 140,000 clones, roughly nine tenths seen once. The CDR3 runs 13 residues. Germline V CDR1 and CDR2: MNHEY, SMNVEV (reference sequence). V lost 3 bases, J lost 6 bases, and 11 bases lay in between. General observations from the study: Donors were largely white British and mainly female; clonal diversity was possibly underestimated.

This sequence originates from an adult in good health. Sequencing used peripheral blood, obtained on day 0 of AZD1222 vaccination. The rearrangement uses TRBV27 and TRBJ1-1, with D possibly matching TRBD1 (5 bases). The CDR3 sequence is CASSFSGSAEAFF. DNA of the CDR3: TGTGCCAGCAGTTTTTCAGGGTCAGCTGAAGCTTTCTTT.